This T cell receptor (beta chain) was obtained from a study of shared clonotypes between healthy human individuals. The sorted-subset replicate PCRs were given around 0.2 ug DNA, which is roughly 30,000 T cell genomes. Method: immunoSEQ multiplex PCR; TCRdb's copy keeps in-frame clones and lacks some. The sample has 950,000 to 1,100,000 clones, 65% to 80% seen once. Each of the donors was a healthy adult who was HIV-negative and had not had a recent acute infection or vaccination. Trimming cost V 4 bases and J 4 bases; bases outside gene matches: 14. Looked up from germline, CDR1 is MGHRA and CDR2 is YSYEKL. The CDR3 is 18 residues long.

The V gene is TRBV4-1, the J gene TRBJ1-1; 11 bases align to TRBD1. The TCR comes from a man aged 18-30 years in good health. Sequencing was performed on memory CD4+ T cells sorted from blood. Subset specified: CD45RA-negative fraction. The CDR3 bases are TGCGCCAGCAGCCGGAAGCTCGGGACAGGGGGAATGGGCACTGAAGCTTTCTTT. This gives the protein CASSRKLGTGGMGTEAFF.